The sequence of this T cell receptor beta chain was determined in a study of cytomegalovirus exposure and HLA in healthy donors. With regard to this clone: The antigen is not known.

The V gene's germline CDR1 is MNHEY and CDR2 SVGAGI. V lost 4 bases, J lost 0 bases, and 7 bases stayed unmatched. The length of the CDR3 is 16 residues. PCR amplification relied on 60 Vbeta primers (plus 13 Jbeta primers). Measured with immunoSEQ multiplex PCR; TCRdb has only the in-frame clones, and not every one. Of fewer than 85,000 clones in the sample, 60% to 85% were seen once. Notes on the study in general: TCR beta V- and J-gene trimming was later associated with a missense DCLRE1C variant. CMV antigen specificity was confirmed in vitro for three CMV-associated chains.

Every donor was a healthy person donating bone marrow. Donors likely had unrecorded immune exposures despite being nominally healthy when sampled. The clonotype comes from a man aged 18 to 29 in good health and CMV-seropositive. The V gene is TRBV6-5, the J gene TRBJ2-7, with 9 bases fitting TRBD1. The sequenced sample was PBMCs. The CDR3 reads CASSSPTGGVSYEQYF. The CDR3 nucleotides are TGTGCCAGCAGTTCTCCGACAGGGGGGGTCTCCTACGAGCAGTACTTC.